These T cell receptor beta chains were read from a single sample in a study of identical twins. TCRdb processed the 5' RACE reads anew with MiXCR; each CDR3 protein has one entry. Of more than 400,000 distinct CDR3 sequences listed, 13% to 15% are singletons. This sample was also put to use in a study of yellow fever vaccine responses in identical twins.

The sample consisted of CD4+ T cells sorted from blood. All receptors derive from a young woman in good health. Both conserved end residues are part of each CDR3. A D gene is named only where the DNA matches it firmly. The size field is filled for only some rows; it gives once, few, many or a size class.

CDR3 DNA	CDR3 protein	V gene	D gene	clone size	J gene
TGTGCCAGCAGTTACGGTGGCCGGGCCGGGGAGCTGTTTTTT	CASSYGGRAGELFF	TRBV6-5	-	-	TRBJ2-2
TGTGCCAGCAGTTTATCGGGGGCGGGGGGGCCTTTGGAGACCCAGTACTTC	CASSLSGAGGPLETQYF	TRBV12-3/TRBV12-4	TRBD2	-	TRBJ2-5
TGTGCCAGCAGATACGTGACTAGCGGGGTCGGGGAGCAGTACTTC	CASRYVTSGVGEQYF	TRBV25-1	TRBD2	-	TRBJ2-7
TGCAGTGCCCGGGACTATATCCTCGGTACGCAGTATTTT	CSARDYILGTQYF	TRBV20-1	TRBD2	-	TRBJ2-3
TGTGCCAGCAGCTTAGCTAGCGGGAGTACTATTTCCTACGAGCAGTACTTC	CASSLASGSTISYEQYF	TRBV11-2	TRBD2	few	TRBJ2-7
TGTGCCAGCAGCCAAGTTGACAAATTTGAAGCTTTCTTT	CASSQVDKFEAFF	TRBV14	-	few	TRBJ1-1
TGTGCCAGCAGGTACATAGCGGGGGGCACAGATACGCAGTATTTT	CASRYIAGGTDTQYF	TRBV7-9	TRBD2	-	TRBJ2-3
TGTGCCAGCAGCCTCGGGCTTGGGGATGAGCAGTTCTTC	CASSLGLGDEQFF	TRBV7-9	-	few	TRBJ2-1
TGCGCCAGCAGCCAAGAAGGCAGGGCTAGCAATCAGCCCCAGCATTTT	CASSQEGRASNQPQHF	TRBV4-1	-	few	TRBJ1-5
TGTGCCAGCAGTTATTCTGGACAGTCCATGAACACTGAAGCTTTCTTT	CASSYSGQSMNTEAFF	TRBV6-5	-	-	TRBJ1-1
TGTGCCAGTAGTATAGACGCGGCAGGGGGAACCTACGAGCAGTACTTC	CASSIDAAGGTYEQYF	TRBV19	TRBD1	-	TRBJ2-7
TGTGCCAGTAGTATCTCACTGTCCCGTACAGGACACAATGAGCAGTTCTTC	CASSISLSRTGHNEQFF	TRBV19	-	few	TRBJ2-1
TGTGCCAGCAGACTGGGGACTAGCGGGGTCGGGGAGCTGTTTTTT	CASRLGTSGVGELFF	TRBV12-3/TRBV12-4	TRBD2	few	TRBJ2-2
TGTGCCAGCAGCCAAGATATGGGACGGGGGTATAATTCACCCCTCCACTTT	CASSQDMGRGYNSPLHF	TRBV4-2	-	few	TRBJ1-6
TGTGCCAGCAGCTTATTTGAAGGGATCTACGAGCAGTACTTC	CASSLFEGIYEQYF	TRBV11-2	-	few	TRBJ2-7
TGCAGTGCTAGAGATCGGCTGGCTAACACCGGGGAGCTGTTTTTT	CSARDRLANTGELFF	TRBV20-1	-	-	TRBJ2-2
TGTGCCAGCAGTTTTGGCGGGGCAGGGGATCAAGAGACCCAGTACTTC	CASSFGGAGDQETQYF	TRBV12-3/TRBV12-4	-	few	TRBJ2-5
TGTGCCACCATGGGGGATCGGGTTAGCGAGACCCAGTACTTC	CATMGDRVSETQYF	TRBV6-1	-	-	TRBJ2-5
TGTGCCAGCAGCTCCGGACAGGGCGAGGGCTACACCTTC	CASSSGQGEGYTF	TRBV7-3	TRBD1	-	TRBJ1-2
TGTGCCATAAACAGGGGAAGCACAGATACGCAGTATTTT	CAINRGSTDTQYF	TRBV10-3	TRBD1	-	TRBJ2-3
TGTGCCATCTTAGCGGCAGCCACAGATACGCAGTATTTT	CAILAAATDTQYF	TRBV10-3	-	few	TRBJ2-3
TGCAGTGCTGAGACAGGGGCGGGCACAGATACGCAGTATTTT	CSAETGAGTDTQYF	TRBV20-1	TRBD1	few	TRBJ2-3
TGTGCCAGCAGCCCAGGACTACGGAATGAGCAGTTCTTC	CASSPGLRNEQFF	TRBV11-2	-	few	TRBJ2-1
TGTGCCAGCAGGGGACAGGGAGACAATCAGCCCCAGCATTTT	CASRGQGDNQPQHF	TRBV25-1	TRBD1	few	TRBJ1-5
TGTGCCAGCAGTTACGCAGGGAGTACTGAAGCTTTCTTT	CASSYAGSTEAFF	TRBV6-6	-	-	TRBJ1-1
-	CASSFGSGTDTQYF	TRBV12-3/TRBV12-4	-	many	TRBJ2-3
TGCGCCAGCAGCTTGGAGAGGGCCGGAGATACGCAGTATTTT	CASSLERAGDTQYF	TRBV5-1	-	-	TRBJ2-3
TGTGCCAGCAGCTGGAATGGACTTACCGCGAGGAACGAGCAGTACTTC	CASSWNGLTARNEQYF	TRBV5-6	-	few	TRBJ2-7
TGTGCCAGCAGTGATCACAGGGGAGATGGCTACACCTTC	CASSDHRGDGYTF	TRBV6-1	TRBD1	-	TRBJ1-2
TGCGCCAGCAGCCCAGTGAGCGGGGGCAATAACAATGAGCAGTTCTTC	CASSPVSGGNNNEQFF	TRBV5-1	TRBD2	-	TRBJ2-1
TGTGCCAGCAGCTTGACTCTAGCGGAAGAGACCCAGTACTTC	CASSLTLAEETQYF	TRBV7-9	TRBD2	few	TRBJ2-5
TGTGCCAGCAGCCAAACCGCCGGGAGGAACAATGAGCAGTTCTTC	CASSQTAGRNNEQFF	TRBV16	TRBD2	-	TRBJ2-1
TGCTGTGCTAGTGCGGCGTTCTGGGAACGGGATTACGAGCAGTACTTC	CCASAAFWERDYEQYF	TRBV20-1	-	-	TRBJ2-7
TGTGCCAGCAGAGTCGGGTTGAGGTCACCCCTCCACTTT	CASRVGLRSPLHF	TRBV12-3/TRBV12-4	-	many	TRBJ1-6
TGCGCCAGCAGCTTCGGGGCGACGGGCTATGAGCAGTTCTTC	CASSFGATGYEQFF	TRBV5-1	-	-	TRBJ2-1